This T cell receptor beta chain was captured by sequencing in a study of T cell responses to AZD1222 COVID-19 vaccine. The CDR3 runs 16 residues. Trimming shortened V by 4 bases and J by 0 bases, and 14 bases separated the two germline ends. CDR1 is SGDLS and CDR2 is YYNGEE in the germline V gene. As to this clone: Its antigen is still unknown.

Measured with immunoSEQ multiplex PCR; TCRdb has only the in-frame clones, and not every one. The sample carries about 64,000 clones, about 89% recorded once. Study conclusions and caveats: Most donors were white British and more were female, and clonal diversity was possibly underestimated.

This material consisted of peripheral blood, taken 28 days after the second dose of the MenACWY control vaccine. The rearrangement uses TRBV9 and TRBJ2-1; the D gene could be TRBD1 or TRBD2 (6 bases each). This TCR derives from an adult who received the MenACWY meningococcal vaccine as a control. The chain's CDR3 is CASSLRGDNSYNEQFF. CDR3 DNA: TGTGCCAGCAGCCTAAGGGGGGACAACTCCTACAATGAGCAGTTCTTC.